This T cell receptor (beta chain) was sequenced in a study of technical replicates of blood from a handful of donors (TCRdb year 2017). Relative to germline, V is 6 bases shorter and J is 5 bases shorter, with 7 bases between their ends. CDR1 is given as SGHTA and CDR2 as FQGNSA, both from the germline V gene. From cysteine to phenylalanine, the CDR3 is 11 amino acids long. The sequence is cut down to CDR3 DNA, 33 bases in frame from base 1. The library came from the immunoSEQ multiplex PCR assay. TCRdb obtained this table from immuneACCESS and retained in-frame rearrangements with V and J assigned. These tables miss some clones; where compared with another copy, unresolved V genes account for less than half of the shortfall, and the remainder is unexplained. This sample has 60,000 or so clones in its table, and roughly 89% of those were observed once. More than 4.5% of the sample lies in the top ten.

As for this clone: Its antigen remains undetermined. Per-base quality was not reported, and no clone a single base away is much larger than it.

The specimen sequenced was PBMCs. The V and J genes are TRBV7-2 and TRBJ2-5; no D gene is confidently identified. The TCR originated in a human donor in good health. Some clones in this sample may be carry-over from other donors' samples. The nucleotide sequence is TGTGCCAGCAGTCCCGGGGAGACCCAGTACTTC. It specifies CASSPGETQYF.